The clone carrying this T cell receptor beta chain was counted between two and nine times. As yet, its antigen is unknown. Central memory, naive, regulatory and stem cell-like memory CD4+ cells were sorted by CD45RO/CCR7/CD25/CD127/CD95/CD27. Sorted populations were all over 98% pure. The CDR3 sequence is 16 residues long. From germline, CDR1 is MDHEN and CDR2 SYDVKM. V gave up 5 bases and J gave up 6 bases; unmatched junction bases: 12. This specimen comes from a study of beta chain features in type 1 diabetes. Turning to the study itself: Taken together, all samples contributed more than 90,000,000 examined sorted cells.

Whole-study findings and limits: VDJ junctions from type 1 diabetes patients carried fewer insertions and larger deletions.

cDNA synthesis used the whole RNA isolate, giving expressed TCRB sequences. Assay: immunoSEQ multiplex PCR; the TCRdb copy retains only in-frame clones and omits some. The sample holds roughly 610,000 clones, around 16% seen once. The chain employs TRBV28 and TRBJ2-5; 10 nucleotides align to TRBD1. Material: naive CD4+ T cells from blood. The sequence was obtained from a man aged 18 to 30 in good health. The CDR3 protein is CASSPIGTGETKTQYF. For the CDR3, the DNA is TGTGCCAGCAGTCCCATAGGGACAGGGGAAACGAAGACCCAGTACTTC.